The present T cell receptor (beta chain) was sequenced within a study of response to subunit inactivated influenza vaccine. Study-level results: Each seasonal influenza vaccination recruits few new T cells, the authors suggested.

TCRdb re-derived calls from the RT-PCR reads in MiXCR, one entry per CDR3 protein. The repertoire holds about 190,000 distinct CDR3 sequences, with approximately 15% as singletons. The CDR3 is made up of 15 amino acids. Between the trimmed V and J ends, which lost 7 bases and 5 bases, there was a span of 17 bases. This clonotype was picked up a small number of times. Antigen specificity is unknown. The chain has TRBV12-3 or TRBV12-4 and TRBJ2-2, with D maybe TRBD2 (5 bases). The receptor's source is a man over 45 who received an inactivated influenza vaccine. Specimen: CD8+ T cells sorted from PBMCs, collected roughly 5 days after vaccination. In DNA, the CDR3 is TGTGCCAGCAAGGGAGATACCGGGAAGACCGGGGAGCTGTTTTTT. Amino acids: CASKGDTGKTGELFF.